The text below deals with one T cell receptor beta chain. Antigen unknown. Autoimmune disease history or systemic immunosuppression led to patient exclusion. This record belongs to a study of OX40 agonist ivuxolimab in advanced cancers. Turning to the study itself: An anti-OX40 (CD134) antibody with agonistic activity, ivuxolimab, was administered to patients. The mean age was roughly 60 years, ranging from about 20 to 79, with 65% to 90% of participants male.

V dropped 5 bases and J dropped 0 bases, with 12 bases sitting between them. In germline, CDR1 is SGHNT, CDR2 YENEEA. This CDR3 has 15 amino acids. Sequencing was performed with immunoSEQ multiplex PCR; in TCRdb, only in-frame clones are kept and a portion is missing. The sample includes about 86,000 clones, around 90% of them seen just once. Notes on the study in general: Within 6 weeks, CD4+ and CD8+ blood T cells expanded clonally at 0.1 to 3.0 mg/kg.

This receptor was obtained from an adult with an advanced solid tumor such as melanoma, head and neck, liver or kidney cancer. This sample comprised CD4+ or CD8+ T cells sorted from blood, obtained in a trial of the OX40 agonist ivuxolimab. The chain uses TRBV11-3 and TRBJ2-3; D call uncertain. The CDR3 loop is CASSVGWQSTDTQYF. CDR3 nucleotide sequence: TGTGCCAGCAGCGTAGGGTGGCAGAGCACAGATACGCAGTATTTT.